This TCR beta chain was sequenced during a study of cytomegalovirus exposure and HLA in healthy donors. Researchers ran the PCR with 60 Vbeta and 13 Jbeta primers. Only in-frame clones appear in the TCRdb table, and some are missing; sequencing was by immunoSEQ multiplex PCR. The data show some 170,000 clones, approximately 72% seen once. This clone was seen only a few times. Its antigen is not identified. The study, taken as a whole, reports: A previous analysis found most TCR beta V segments productive roughly 90% or roughly 30% of the time. As a later analysis showed, several of the most significant clusters appeared to be linked to common viral pathogens. Cytomegalovirus association was assigned to approximately 160 TCR beta chains. As a later analysis showed, a missense DCLRE1C variant was linked to trimming of TCR beta V- and J-genes.

Germline V lookup: CDR1 SGDLS, CDR2 YYNGEE. Trimming shortened V by 0 bases and J by 1 base, and 13 bases separated the two germline ends. The length of the CDR3 is 16 residues. The specimen sequenced was PBMCs. This receptor was identified in a human donor in good health. This rearrangement joins TRBV9 to TRBJ1-1; D not certain. The DNA of the CDR3 is TGTGCCAGCAGCGTAGCTCCTTTGACTCCGAACACTGAAGCTTTCTTT. Its protein is CASSVAPLTPNTEAFF.